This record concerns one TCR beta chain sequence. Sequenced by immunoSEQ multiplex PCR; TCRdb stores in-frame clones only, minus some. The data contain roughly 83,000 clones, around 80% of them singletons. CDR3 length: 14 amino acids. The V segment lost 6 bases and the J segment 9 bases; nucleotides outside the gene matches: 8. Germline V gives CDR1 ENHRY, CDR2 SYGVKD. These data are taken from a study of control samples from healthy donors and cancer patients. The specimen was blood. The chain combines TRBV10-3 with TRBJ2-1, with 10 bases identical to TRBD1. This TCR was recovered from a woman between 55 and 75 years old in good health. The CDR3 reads CAISRQGAEVEQFF. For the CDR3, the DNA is TGTGCCATCAGCCGACAGGGGGCTGAGGTTGAGCAGTTCTTC.